This T cell receptor beta chain came from a study of T cell repertoires in cytomegalovirus infection. Study-wide context: Indicated by public TCR beta signatures were CMV infection and matching HLA type.

The table lists this clonotype with a few counts. The germline V gene has CDR1 SGHRS and CDR2 YFSETQ. The CDR3 spans 15 residues. V lost 0 bases to trimming and J lost 1 base, with 10 bases between them. TCRdb processed the reads anew with MiXCR; each CDR3 protein has one entry. The sample carries about 260,000 distinct CDR3 sequences, approximately 13% recorded once. The clonotype originates from a human donor in good health (CMV status not recorded). Some clones in this sample may be carry-over from other donors' samples. Sequencing used PBMCs. V and J are TRBV5-1 and TRBJ1-1; D not resolved. The CDR3 DNA reads as TGCGCCAGCAGCTTGGAAGGAGTCAGGAACACTGAAGCTTTCTTT. It is translated as CASSLEGVRNTEAFF.